Each of the 4 T cell receptor beta chains below was sequenced from the same sample in a study of CD8 T cells in ankylosing spondylitis. TCRdb recomputed calls from the 5' RACE reads with MiXCR, one row per CDR3 protein. Seen here are under 200,000 distinct CDR3 sequences, approximately 10% observed once, and the top ten hold almost 30%. The sequenced material came from blood, either unsorted or a sorted T cell fraction (not recorded which). These receptors originate from a male donor with ankylosing spondylitis or in good health (not recorded which).

This clonotype was recorded a few times. The chain is built from TRBV7-6 and TRBJ2-3; the match to TRBD2 covers 7 bases. Germline CDR1 and CDR2: SGHVS and FNYEAQ. The V and J ends lost 3 bases and 0 bases, in that order; junction bases with no gene match: 9. This CDR3 contains 17 residues. CDR3 nucleotides: TGTGCCAGCAGCTTCCCCAGCGGGGCCCTAAGCACAGATACGCAGTATTTT. Translating it yields CASSFPSGALSTDTQYF.

This chain connects TRBV5-1 to TRBJ2-3, with a tentative D call TRBD2 (5 bases). Germline V gene sequence: CDR1 SGHRS, CDR2 YFSETQ. The CDR3 contains 17 residues. Trimming pared 0 bases from V and 3 bases from J, leaving 17 bases between. The CDR3 DNA is TGCGCCAGCAGCTTGGGACACCAGCGGAGTCAAACAGATACGCAGTATTTT. It encodes CASSLGHQRSQTDTQYF. Drawing the rest from reference TRBV5-1 and TRBJ2-3, the complete variable domain is KAGVTQTPRYLIKTRGQQVTLSCSPISGHRSVSWYQQTPGQGLQFLFEYFSETQRNKGNFPGRFSGRQFSNSRSEMNVSTLELGDSALYLCASSLGHQRSQTDTQYFGPGTRLTVL.

This clonotype has just a few counts. V usage is TRBV7-8 and J usage is TRBJ2-5; D perhaps matches TRBD1 (6 bases). Germline CDR1 reads SGHVS; CDR2 reads FQNEAQ. The V and J ends lost 5 bases and 5 bases respectively, with 18 bases between them. The CDR3 covers 15 residues. The CDR3 DNA reads TGTGCCAGCAGCCTCCTCAGGGGTGTTAGGGAGACCCAGTACTTC. Its translation is CASSLLRGVRETQYF.

V usage is TRBV28 and J usage is TRBJ2-6, with 9 bases identical to TRBD1. V lost 6 bases and J lost 0; bases outside the gene matches: 3. The length of the CDR3 is 16 residues. Per germline, CDR1 MDHEN and CDR2 SYDVKM. CDR3 in DNA: TGTGCCAGCAGCGGGACAGGGAGCTCTGGGGCCAACGTCCTGACTTTC. Its protein product is CASSGTGSSGANVLTF.